The 13 T cell receptor beta chains in this list originate from one sample, sequenced in a study of T cells after yellow fever vaccination. MiXCR, applied by TCRdb to the 5' RACE reads, yields one record per CDR3 protein. The table has hundreds of thousands of distinct CDR3 sequences, about 19% seen once; the top ten hold roughly 19%. Sequences were derived from PBMCs, sampled before the yellow fever booster vaccination. The receptors here all came from a man aged 18 to 29 who received the YFV17D yellow fever vaccine.

This clonotype has a handful of counts. V is TRBV7-2 and J is TRBJ2-3; D not certain. This CDR3 has 13 amino acids. The V end lost 6 bases, the J end lost 0 bases, and 7 bases lay between the germline ends. Germline CDR1 and CDR2: SGHTA and FQGNSA. The CDR3 DNA sequence: TGTGCCAGCAGACAAGCTAGCACAGATACGCAGTATTTT. Protein product: CASRQASTDTQYF. Combining the CDR3 with reference TRBV7-2 and TRBJ2-3 gives the whole variable domain GAGVSQSPSNKVTEKGKDVELRCDPISGHTALYWYRQSLGQGLEFLIYFQGNSAPDKSGLPSDRFSAERTGGSVSTLTIQRTQQEDSAVYLCASRQASTDTQYFGPGTRLTVL.

V usage is TRBV4-3 and J usage is TRBJ2-5; D is tentatively TRBD1 or TRBD2 (5 bases each). The CDR3 is 15 residues long. Trimming took off 0 bases at V and 5 bases at J, with 13 bases between the two ends. CDR1 LGHNA and CDR2 YSLEER come from the germline V gene. The CDR3, as DNA: TGCGCCAGCAGCCAAGATGAGAGACAGCGGGAGACCCAGTACTTC. Translation gives CASSQDERQRETQYF.

J is TRBJ1-6 and V is TRBV5-1; maybe TRBD1 (6 bases). Germline V gene lookup returns CDR1 SGHRS and CDR2 YFSETQ. CDR3 length: 13 amino acids. V shed 4 bases and J shed 7 bases, with 9 bases lying between them. The CDR3 DNA reads TGCGCCAGCAGCCCTGGACAGAATTCACCCCTCCACTTT. This gives the protein CASSPGQNSPLHF.

The genes are TRBV12-3 or TRBV12-4 and TRBJ2-5, with 9 nucleotides matching TRBD2. Losses at the gene ends were 3 bases for V and 5 bases for J; bases not matched to a gene: 4. This CDR3 comprises 14 residues. CDR3 residues: CASSLGGGAETQYF. For the CDR3, the DNA is TGTGCCAGCAGTTTGGGCGGGGGGGCCGAGACCCAGTACTTC.

This clonotype was counted at least ten times. The chain couples TRBV4-3 to TRBJ2-1; 7 positions match TRBD2. Germline values: CDR1 LGHNA, CDR2 YSLEER. The CDR3 spans 18 residues. V shed 4 bases and J 1 base; nucleotides not matched to a gene: 13. The CDR3 reads CASSRLGTGGGSYNEQFF. For the CDR3, the DNA is TGCGCCAGCAGCCGTCTTGGTACGGGGGGTGGTTCCTACAATGAGCAGTTCTTC.

This chain uses TRBV7-2 with TRBJ2-7; TRBD2 matches at 9 bases. The CDR3 sequence is 14 residues long. Per the germline V gene, CDR1 is SGHTA and CDR2 is FQGNSA. J was trimmed by 2 bases and V by 5 bases; bases with no gene match: 4. This chain's CDR3 is CASSRTSDTYEQYF. The CDR3 DNA is TGTGCCAGCAGCCGGACTAGCGACACCTACGAGCAGTACTTC.

This sequence joins TRBV15 and TRBJ2-5; D not certain. The CDR3 has 13 amino acids. Germline CDR1 LNHNV, CDR2 YYDKDF (reference sequence). Trimming left V 5 bases short and J 7 bases short, with 14 bases between. The CDR3 nucleotides read TGTGCCACCAGCCCCTCTCAGTTGGGGACCCAGTACTTC. Amino acids: CATSPSQLGTQYF.

This chain connects TRBV7-7 to TRBJ2-7; D perhaps matches TRBD1 (6 bases). Germline values: CDR1 SSHAT, CDR2 FNYEAQ (reference sequence). CDR3 length: 15 amino acids. Deletions cut 5 bases from V and 0 bases from J, with 14 bases between. CDR3 protein: CASSPSPDSSYEQYF. In DNA form, the CDR3 reads TGTGCCAGCAGCCCTTCCCCGGACAGCTCCTACGAGCAGTACTTC.

The rearrangement links TRBV6-5 to TRBJ1-4, with 7 bases aligning to TRBD1. Trimming cost V 3 bases and J 11 bases; bases outside gene matches: 6. The CDR3 totals 13 residues. Germline lookup yields CDR1 MNHEY and CDR2 SVGAGI. The CDR3 region is CASSYSGTVKLFF. The CDR3 DNA reads TGTGCCAGCAGTTATTCCGGGACAGTGAAACTGTTTTTT.

The rearrangement joins TRBV28 to TRBJ2-7; 9 bases fit TRBD1. Germline V gene data show CDR1 as MDHEN and CDR2 as SYDVKM. J lost 1 base, V lost 3 bases, and 4 bases had no gene match. The CDR3 sequence is 15 residues long. The CDR3 coding sequence is TGTGCCAGCAGTTTTGGGGGACAGGGTTCCTACGAGCAGTACGTC. Residues: CASSFGGQGSYEQYV.

The chain joins TRBV4-2 to TRBJ2-3, with D possibly TRBD2 on 6 matching bases. The V and J ends lost 3 bases and 2 bases respectively, with 9 bases between them. CDR1 and CDR2 (germline): LGHNA, YNFKEQ. CDR3 size: 14 residues. Here the CDR3 DNA reads TGTGCCAGCAGCCAGGCGGGGCTCACAGATACGCAGTATTTT. Translation gives CASSQAGLTDTQYF.

This clonotype has only a few counts. V and J are TRBV5-1 and TRBJ2-7; 8 bases line up with TRBD2. The CDR3 consists of 15 residues. Germline V gene data show CDR1 as SGHRS and CDR2 as YFSETQ. Germline trimming cut 5 bases from V and 2 bases from J; bases unmatched to any gene: 9. The CDR3 reads CASRPSPSGPYEQYV. The CDR3 bases are TGCGCCAGCAGACCCTCTCCTAGCGGGCCCTACGAGCAGTACGTC.

This clonotype was detected only a few times. The chain joins TRBV7-9 to TRBJ2-7; TRBD2 might be the D (7 bases). Deletions cut 3 bases from V and 7 bases from J, with 16 bases between. The CDR3 is 14 amino acids. CDR1 is SEHNR and CDR2 is FQNEAQ in the germline V gene (reference sequence). The CDR3 DNA sequence: TGTGCCAGCAGCTTCCGGCGGGGGCTAAAGGAGCAGTACGTC. Protein product: CASSFRRGLKEQYV.